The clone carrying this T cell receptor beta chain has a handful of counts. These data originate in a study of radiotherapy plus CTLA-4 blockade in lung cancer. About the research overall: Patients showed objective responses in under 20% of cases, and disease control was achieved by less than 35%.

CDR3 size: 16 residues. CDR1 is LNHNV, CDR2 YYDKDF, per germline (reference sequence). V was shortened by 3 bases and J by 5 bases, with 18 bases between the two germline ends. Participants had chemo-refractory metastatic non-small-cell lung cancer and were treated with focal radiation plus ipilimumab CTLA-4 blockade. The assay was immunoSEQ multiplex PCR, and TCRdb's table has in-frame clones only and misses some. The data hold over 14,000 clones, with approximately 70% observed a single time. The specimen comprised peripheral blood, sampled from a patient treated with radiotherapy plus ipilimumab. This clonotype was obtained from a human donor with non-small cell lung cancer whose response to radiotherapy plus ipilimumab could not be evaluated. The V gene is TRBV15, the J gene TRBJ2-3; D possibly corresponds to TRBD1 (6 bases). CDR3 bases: TGTGCCACCAGCAGTAATCAACAGGGTAGTGGAGATACGCAGTATTTT. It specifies CATSSNQQGSGDTQYF.